This entry describes one TCR beta chain. V dropped 4 bases and J dropped 8 bases, with 13 bases sitting between them. CDR1 and CDR2 from the germline V gene are SGDLS and YYNGEE. The CDR3 has 13 residues. The data were obtained in a study of blood T cell repertoires in COVID-19. Study information: PBMCs, B-cell-depleted T cells, or T cells provided the cDNA or gDNA that made up the material.

Original data processing: The authors estimated nucleated cell counts from reference gene primer amplification. Sequenced by immunoSEQ multiplex PCR; TCRdb stores in-frame clones only, minus some. That table furnishes V, J and clone size, whereas the DNA furnished D and trimming. The table shows 120,000 to 150,000 clones, with around 84% occurring only once. Material for sequencing was peripheral blood. The source of this sequence is a human donor in a cohort sampled during active COVID-19. This chain joins TRBV9 and TRBJ2-1; possible D gene TRBD1, 6 bases. The CDR3 sequence: CASSRQGIDEQFF. CDR3 nucleotide sequence: TGTGCCAGCAGCAGGCAGGGGATCGATGAGCAGTTCTTC. Full variable domain (rest looked up from reference TRBV9 and TRBJ2-1): DSGVTQTPKHLITATGQRVTLRCSPRSGDLSVYWYQQSLDQGLQFLIQYYNGEERAKGNILERFSAQQFPDLHSELNLSSLELGDSALYFCASSRQGIDEQFFGPGTRLTVL.